Each of the 29 T cell receptor beta chains below was sequenced from the same sample in a study of T cells expressing NK-cell markers. TCRdb re-called the 5' RACE reads, yielding one record per CDR3 amino acid sequence without DNA. In all, the sample yields a few hundred thousand distinct CDR3 sequences. Sequencing was done on a sample of blood T cells: a sorted CD56 or NKG2C T cell subset, CD4+ or CD8+ T cells, or bulk PBMC T cells (not recorded which). These receptors all come from a man aged 18 to 69 in good health.

This CDR3 reads CASSPQRGSTDTQYF. The V call is TRBV7-2, the J call TRBJ2-3. This CDR3 is 15 amino acids long. From germline, CDR1 is SGHTA and CDR2 FQGNSA.

This chain links TRBV6-2 or TRBV6-3 with TRBJ2-2; TCRdb's D gene call, TRBD2, goes unchecked for lack of DNA. CDR1 is MNHEY and CDR2 is SVGEGT in the germline V gene. The CDR3 is made up of 16 amino acids. CDR3 sequence: CASSYARSGFTGELFF.

The chain employs TRBV28 and TRBJ1-5; the D call of TRBD1 rests on TCRdb alone, since no DNA is present to check it. Looked up from germline, CDR1 is MDHEN and CDR2 is SYDVKM. The CDR3 consists of 15 residues. This CDR3 is CASSLLWGSGGPQHF.

The CDR3 reads CASSPRGGGGIYEQYF. The gene calls are TRBV19 and TRBJ2-7; the TRBD2 assignment by TCRdb is unverifiable without DNA. In germline, CDR1 is LNHDA, CDR2 SQIVND (reference sequence). This CDR3 has 16 amino acids.

The rearrangement joins TRBV27 to TRBJ1-5; TCRdb calls TRBD1, which cannot be checked without DNA. Germline V gene data show CDR1 as MNHEY and CDR2 as SMNVEV (reference sequence). The CDR3 length is 15 residues. CDR3 residues: CASRQTGWGDQPQHF.

The chain employs TRBV15 and TRBJ2-1; TCRdb calls TRBD2, which cannot be checked without DNA. CDR1 LNHNV and CDR2 YYDKDF come from the germline V gene (reference sequence). The CDR3 contains 17 residues. CDR3 in amino acids: CATSRDPGGAGRNEQFF. The variable domain in full, with the rest retrieved from reference TRBV15 and TRBJ2-1, is DAMVIQNPRYQVTQFGKPVTLSCSQTLNHNVMYWYQQKSSQAPKLLFHYYDKDFNNEADTPDNFQSRRPNTSFCFLDIRSPGLGDTAMYLCATSRDPGGAGRNEQFFGPGTRLTVL.

The CDR3 reads CASSLAALAGARYNEQFF. V gene TRBV12-3 or TRBV12-4 combines with J gene TRBJ2-1; the TCRdb D gene call, TRBD2, has no DNA to confirm it. CDR3 length equals 18 residues.

The chain carries TRBV3-1 and TRBJ2-5. Germline V gene data show CDR1 as LGHDT and CDR2 as YNNKEL (reference sequence). The CDR3 consists of 14 residues. Here the CDR3 reads CASSQDLAVLTQYF.

The chain employs TRBV18 and TRBJ2-7; TCRdb gives TRBD1 as the D gene, but with no DNA this cannot be confirmed. The CDR3 extends over 13 amino acids. CDR1 KGHSH and CDR2 LQKENI come from the germline V gene. This CDR3 reads CASSLTGGSEQYF.

The genes are TRBV13 and TRBJ2-3; TCRdb outputs TRBD2, but without DNA this stays unchecked. This CDR3 has 16 residues. Germline V gene lookup returns CDR1 PRHDT and CDR2 FYEKMQ (reference sequence). This CDR3 is CASSSSRTSGSDTQYF.

The chain uses TRBV6-2 or TRBV6-3 and TRBJ1-1; as DNA is missing, the TRBD1 call by TCRdb cannot be tested. The CDR3 is 11 residues long. The germline V gene encodes CDR1 MNHEY and CDR2 SVGEGT. The CDR3 sequence is CASSYPGKAFF.

The genes are TRBV27 and TRBJ2-5; the TRBD1 assignment by TCRdb is unverifiable without DNA. The CDR3 is 18 amino acids. Germline CDR1 is MNHEY and CDR2 is SMNVEV (reference sequence). The CDR3 protein is CASSSNAPGQGSTETQYF.

The chain's CDR3 is CASSSGTGGGSPLHF. The J gene is TRBJ1-6, the V gene TRBV7-8; as DNA is missing, the TRBD1 call by TCRdb cannot be tested. The CDR3 length is 15 residues. Germline V gene sequence: CDR1 SGHVS, CDR2 FQNEAQ.

The genes are TRBV7-2 and TRBJ2-7; the D call of TRBD1 rests on TCRdb alone, since no DNA is present to check it. The CDR3 consists of 15 residues. Germline CDR1 reads SGHTA; CDR2 reads FQGNSA. The CDR3 is CASSLGVDRIYEQYF.

This chain links TRBV27 with TRBJ1-2; TCRdb calls TRBD1, which cannot be checked without DNA. The germline V gene encodes CDR1 MNHEY and CDR2 SMNVEV (reference sequence). The CDR3 runs 14 residues. CDR3 region: CASPGQGFNYGYTF.

V is TRBV5-1 and J is TRBJ2-5; TCRdb's D call, TRBD1, is unchecked because there is no DNA. Germline CDR1 and CDR2: SGHRS and YFSETQ. This CDR3 has 16 amino acids. The CDR3: CASSLETGLYQETQYF.

The J gene is TRBJ1-4, the V gene TRBV5-1; with no DNA, the TCRdb D assignment of TRBD1 cannot be verified. The CDR3 runs 13 residues. Germline CDR1 and CDR2: SGHRS and YFSETQ. The chain's CDR3 is CASSGTVREKLFF.

CDR3 loop: CSARDRPLSSYEQYF. The chain employs TRBV20-1 and TRBJ2-7; no DNA is available, so the TRBD2 call from TCRdb remains unchecked. This CDR3 comprises 15 residues. Germline V gene data show CDR1 as DFQATT and CDR2 as SNEGSKA (reference sequence).

V gene TRBV12-3 or TRBV12-4 combines with J gene TRBJ2-2; the TRBD1 assignment by TCRdb is unverifiable without DNA. The CDR3 extends over 15 amino acids. CDR3 in amino acids: CATHPGQGKAGELFF.

The chain recombines TRBV4-1 with TRBJ1-1. In germline, CDR1 is MGHRA, CDR2 YSYEKL. There are 13 residues in the CDR3. Here the CDR3 reads CASSQGEYTEAFF.

This chain uses TRBV20-1 with TRBJ2-4; TCRdb's D call of TRBD1 is untestable without DNA. The CDR3 is 15 residues long. From germline, CDR1 is DFQATT and CDR2 SNEGSKA (reference sequence). CDR3 sequence: CSAGETGTGINIQYF.

J is TRBJ2-1 and V is TRBV3-1; TCRdb's D call of TRBD2 is untestable without DNA. Germline assignment: CDR1 LGHDT and CDR2 YNNKEL (reference sequence). The CDR3 is made up of 16 amino acids. The CDR3 is CASSPERGGLVNEQFF.

The chain links TRBV11-2 to TRBJ1-1; the TRBD1 assignment by TCRdb is unverifiable without DNA. CDR1 is SGHAT and CDR2 is FQNNGV in the germline V gene. This CDR3 is 17 amino acids long. The CDR3 region is CASRRLRGAPQGTEAFF. The full variable domain, in which reference TRBV11-2 and TRBJ1-1 provide the parts outside the CDR3, is EAGVAQSPRYKIIEKRQSVAFWCNPISGHATLYWYQQILGQGPKLLIQFQNNGVVDDSQLPKDRFSAERLKGVDSTLKIQPAKLEDSAVYLCASRRLRGAPQGTEAFFGQGTRLTVV.

The V call is TRBV27, the J call TRBJ2-1; no DNA is available, so the TRBD2 call from TCRdb remains unchecked. Germline assignment: CDR1 MNHEY and CDR2 SMNVEV (reference sequence). This CDR3 spans 13 amino acids. The CDR3 loop reads CATTSSRYNEQFF.

The genes are TRBV20-1 and TRBJ2-7; TCRdb's D call of TRBD2 is untestable without DNA. Germline V lookup: CDR1 DFQATT, CDR2 SNEGSKA (reference sequence). The length of the CDR3 is 15 residues. CDR3 sequence: CSARDGEGLQYEQYF.

V is TRBV25-1 and J is TRBJ2-7; the TRBD1 assignment by TCRdb is unverifiable without DNA. The germline V gene encodes CDR1 MGHDK and CDR2 SYGVNS. The CDR3 runs 16 residues. The chain's CDR3 is CASSPGVPGPTYEQYF.

The genes are TRBV6-5 and TRBJ2-7. The CDR3 length is 14 residues. Germline CDR1 reads MNHEY; CDR2 reads SVGAGI. This CDR3 is CASSYLALGYEQYF.

V and J are TRBV7-2 and TRBJ2-5; the TCRdb D gene call, TRBD2, has no DNA to confirm it. This CDR3 comprises 14 residues. The germline CDR1 and CDR2 sequences are SGHTA and FQGNSA. The CDR3 is CASSLQRGGGTQYF.

This chain joins TRBV5-4 and TRBJ2-7. The CDR3 covers 15 residues. Germline loops: CDR1 SGHNT, CDR2 YYREEE (reference sequence). The CDR3 region is CASSFRSVSLSEQYF.